This T cell receptor beta chain was found in a study of a mutant IDH1 vaccine in newly diagnosed glioma. General study results and limits: Most patients, approximately 93%, showed vaccine-induced immune responses.

This clone was found a few times. What it recognizes is unknown. Repertoires were generated with immunoSEQ multiplex PCR, while TCRdb's copy carries only in-frame clones and drops some. The table has 30,000 to 40,000 clones, roughly 84% seen once. The CDR3 is made up of 13 amino acids. Germline V gives CDR1 MNHEY, CDR2 SMNVEV (reference sequence). Trimming at V came to 6 bases and at J to 7 bases, leaving 8 bases not matched to a gene. Time point denoted: week 11, during vaccination. Each vaccine dose was 300 ug of mutant IDH1 20-mer peptide, with topical imiquimod. This rearrangement joins TRBV27 to TRBJ2-7; 8 bases are shared with TRBD2. The source of this sequence is a man aged 40-55 years with glioma. Source: PBMCs, taken from a glioma patient whose treatment included an IDH1 peptide vaccine. CDR3 protein: CASRAGGSGEQYF. The CDR3 region has the DNA TGTGCCAGCAGGGCGGGAGGCTCGGGGGAGCAGTACTTC.